This T cell receptor beta chain was sequenced during a study of blood T cell repertoires in COVID-19. Overall study: PBMCs, B-cell-depleted T cells, or T cells were the source of the cDNA or gDNA that made up the material.

Source study methods: By means of reference gene primer amplification, nucleated cell counts were estimated. The assay was immunoSEQ multiplex PCR, and TCRdb's table has in-frame clones only and misses some. V, J and clone size derive from that table, while D and trimming were established from the DNA sequence. The sample lists under 150,000 clones; 85% were seen once. From germline, CDR1 is SGHVS and CDR2 FQNEAQ. This CDR3 is 18 amino acids long. V shed 1 base, J shed 2 bases, and the junction held 4 bases outside the gene matches. V is TRBV7-8 and J is TRBJ2-1; 14 positions match TRBD2. The specimen was peripheral blood. The TCR sequence derives from a human donor in a cohort sampled during active COVID-19. For the CDR3, the DNA is TGTGCCAGCAGCTTAGGGAGGGGACTAGCGGGGGCCTACAATGAGCAGTTCTTC. Its protein product is CASSLGRGLAGAYNEQFF.